This T cell receptor beta chain was observed in a study of blood T cell repertoires in COVID-19. Trimming took 0 bases from V and 4 from J; bases not matched to a gene: 6. The length of the CDR3 is 16 residues. Germline CDR1 and CDR2: MNHEY and SVGAGI. Using immunoSEQ multiplex PCR, the repertoire was profiled, and TCRdb retains in-frame clones only, with some absent. The data hold 150,000 to 200,000 clones, with 88% observed a single time. The V gene is TRBV6-5, the J gene TRBJ1-3; 7 bases map to TRBD1. The sequenced material came from peripheral blood. The origin of this receptor is a woman aged 30 to 39 with acute or convalescent COVID-19. The CDR3 DNA sequence: TGTGCCAGCAGTTACTCGAAGGGGGCGCCGGGAAACACCATATATTTT. It yields the protein CASSYSKGAPGNTIYF.